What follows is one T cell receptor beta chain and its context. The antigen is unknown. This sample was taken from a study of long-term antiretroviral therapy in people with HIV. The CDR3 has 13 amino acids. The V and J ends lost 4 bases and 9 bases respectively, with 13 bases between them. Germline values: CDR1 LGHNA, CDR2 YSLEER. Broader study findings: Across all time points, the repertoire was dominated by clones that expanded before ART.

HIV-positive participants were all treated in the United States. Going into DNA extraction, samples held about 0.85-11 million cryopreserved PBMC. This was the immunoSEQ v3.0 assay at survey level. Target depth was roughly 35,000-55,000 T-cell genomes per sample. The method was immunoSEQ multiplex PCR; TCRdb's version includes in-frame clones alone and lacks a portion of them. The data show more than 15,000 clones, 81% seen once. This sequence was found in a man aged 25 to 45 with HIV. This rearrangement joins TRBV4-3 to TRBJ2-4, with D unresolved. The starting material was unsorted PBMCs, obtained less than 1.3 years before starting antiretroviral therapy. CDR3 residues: CASSLGPTGIQYF. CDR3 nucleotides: TGCGCCAGCAGCCTCGGGCCGACCGGCATTCAGTACTTC.